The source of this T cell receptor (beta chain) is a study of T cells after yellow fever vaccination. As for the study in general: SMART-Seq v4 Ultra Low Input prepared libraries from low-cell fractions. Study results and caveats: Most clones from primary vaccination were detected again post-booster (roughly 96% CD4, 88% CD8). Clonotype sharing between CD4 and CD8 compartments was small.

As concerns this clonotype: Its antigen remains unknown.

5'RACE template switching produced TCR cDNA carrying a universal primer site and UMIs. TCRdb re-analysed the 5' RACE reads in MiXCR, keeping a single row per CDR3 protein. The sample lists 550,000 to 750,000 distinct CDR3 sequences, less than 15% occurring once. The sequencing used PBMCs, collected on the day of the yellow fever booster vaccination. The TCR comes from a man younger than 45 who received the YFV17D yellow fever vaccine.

CDR3 amino acids: CASSFRRERYEQYF. The CDR3 DNA reads TGTGCCAGCAGTTTTAGACGGGAGAGATACGAGCAGTACTTC. This chain joins TRBV12-3 or TRBV12-4 and TRBJ2-7, with D perhaps matching TRBD2 (6 bases). This CDR3 region has 14 residues. The germline V and J ends were trimmed by 3 bases and 4 bases, with 13 bases remaining between them.